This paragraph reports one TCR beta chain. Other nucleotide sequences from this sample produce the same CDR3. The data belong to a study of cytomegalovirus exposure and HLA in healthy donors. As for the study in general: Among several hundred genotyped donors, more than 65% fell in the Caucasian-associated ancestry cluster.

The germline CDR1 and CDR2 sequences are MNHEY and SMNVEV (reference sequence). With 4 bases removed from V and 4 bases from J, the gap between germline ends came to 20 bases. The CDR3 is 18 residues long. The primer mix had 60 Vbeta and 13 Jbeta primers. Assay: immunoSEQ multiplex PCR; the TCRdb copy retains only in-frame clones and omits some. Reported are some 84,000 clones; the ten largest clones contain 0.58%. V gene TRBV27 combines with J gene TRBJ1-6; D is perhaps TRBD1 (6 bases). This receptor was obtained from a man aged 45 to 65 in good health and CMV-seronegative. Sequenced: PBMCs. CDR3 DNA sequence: TGTGCCAGCAGTTCAAGGGGTCCCAGGGGCTCATATAATTCACCCCTCCACTTT. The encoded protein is CASSSRGPRGSYNSPLHF.